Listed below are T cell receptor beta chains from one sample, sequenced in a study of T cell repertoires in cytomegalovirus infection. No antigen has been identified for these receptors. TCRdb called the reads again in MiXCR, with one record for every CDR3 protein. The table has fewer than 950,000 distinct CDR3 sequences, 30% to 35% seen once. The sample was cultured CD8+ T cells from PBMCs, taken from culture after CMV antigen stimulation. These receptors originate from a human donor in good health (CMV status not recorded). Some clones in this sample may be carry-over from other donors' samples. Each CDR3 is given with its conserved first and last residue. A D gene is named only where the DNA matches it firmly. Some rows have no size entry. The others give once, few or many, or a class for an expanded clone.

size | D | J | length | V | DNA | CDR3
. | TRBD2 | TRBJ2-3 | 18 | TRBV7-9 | TGTGCCACCGCAGCTTCGGATGCAGTGGGGGGGAGCACAGATACGCAGTATTTT | CATAASDAVGGSTDTQYF
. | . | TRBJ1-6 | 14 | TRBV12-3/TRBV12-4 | TGTGCCAGCAATAAGAAGGGAGGAAATTCACCCCTCCACTTT | CASNKKGGNSPLHF
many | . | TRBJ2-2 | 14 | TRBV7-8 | TGTGCCAGCAGCTACCAAGGGGGTTCCGGGGAGCTGTTTTTT | CASSYQGGSGELFF
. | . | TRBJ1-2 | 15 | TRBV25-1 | TGTGCCAGCAGTGAATATTATTTGACGGACTATGGCTACACCTTC | CASSEYYLTDYGYTF
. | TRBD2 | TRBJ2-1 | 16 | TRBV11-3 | TGTGCCAGCAGCTTAGATGGAGCGGGGGAGGGAAATGAGCAGTTCTTC | CASSLDGAGEGNEQFF
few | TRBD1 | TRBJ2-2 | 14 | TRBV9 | TGTGCCAGCAGCGAACAGGGGGACACCGGGGAGCTGTTTTTT | CASSEQGDTGELFF
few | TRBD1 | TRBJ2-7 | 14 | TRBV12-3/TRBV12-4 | TGTGCCAGCACCCTAGGGACAGGGGGCTACGAGCAGTACTTC | CASTLGTGGYEQYF
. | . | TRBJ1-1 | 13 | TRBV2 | TGTGCCAGCAGCGGCCAGGGTGTGGCTGAAGCTTTCTTT | CASSGQGVAEAFF
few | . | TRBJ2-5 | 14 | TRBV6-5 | TGTGCCAGCAGTCGACCGCCAAGGGGAGAGACCCAGTACTTC | CASSRPPRGETQYF
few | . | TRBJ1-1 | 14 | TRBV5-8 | TGTGCCAGCAGCTTGGTCCCAGGGTTCCCTGAAGCTTTCTTT | CASSLVPGFPEAFF
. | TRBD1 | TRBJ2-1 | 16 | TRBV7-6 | TGTGCCAGCAGCTTAGCGTGGGACAGGGCCAGCAATGTGCAGTTCTTC | CASSLAWDRASNVQFF
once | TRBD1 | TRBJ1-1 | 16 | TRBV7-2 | TGTGCCAGCAGCCGAACCGGGACAGCTACCCTTGATGAAGCTTTCTTT | CASSRTGTATLDEAFF
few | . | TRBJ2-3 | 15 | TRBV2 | TGTGCCAGCAGTGAGCGCCAGTATTCCACAGATACGCAGTATTTT | CASSERQYSTDTQYF
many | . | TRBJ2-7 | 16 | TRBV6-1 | TGTGCCAGCAGTGAAGGGAGAGACCCCCCCGACTACGAGCAGTACTTC | CASSEGRDPPDYEQYF
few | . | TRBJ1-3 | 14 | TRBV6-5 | TGTGCCAGCTTGGGGGCCAGCTCTGGAAACACCATATATTTT | CASLGASSGNTIYF
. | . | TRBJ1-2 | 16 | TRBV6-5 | TGTGCCAGCAGTTACGGGGCACGGGGGCGCGACTATGGCTACACCTTC | CASSYGARGRDYGYTF
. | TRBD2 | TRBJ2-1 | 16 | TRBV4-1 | TGCGCCAGCAGCCAGCCGACTAGCGGGGGGGCTTGGGAGCAGTTCTTC | CASSQPTSGGAWEQFF
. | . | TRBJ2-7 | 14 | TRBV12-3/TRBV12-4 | TGTGCCAGCAGTTTAACTGGAGGGGGCGACGAGCAGTACTTC | CASSLTGGGDEQYF
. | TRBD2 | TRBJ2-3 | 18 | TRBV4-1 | TGCGCCAGCAGCCAAGATCTGGCGGGGGGGCCTTTCACAGATACGCAGTATTTT | CASSQDLAGGPFTDTQYF
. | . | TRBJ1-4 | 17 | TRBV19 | TGTGCCAGTAGTATAGAAATGGGACGACCATTAGGGGAAACTCTGTTTTTT | CASSIEMGRPLGETLFF
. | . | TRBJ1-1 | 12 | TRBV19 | TGTGCCAGTAGTATGGACAGCACTGAAGCTTTCTTT | CASSMDSTEAFF
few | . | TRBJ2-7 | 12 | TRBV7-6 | TGTGCCAGCAGCAAGGACAGCTACGAGCAGTACTTC | CASSKDSYEQYF
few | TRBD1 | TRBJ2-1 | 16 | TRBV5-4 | TGTGCCAGCAGCCCAGGGGGCGGGATGTCCTACAATGAGCAGTTCTTC | CASSPGGGMSYNEQFF
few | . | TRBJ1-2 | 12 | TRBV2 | TGTGCCAGCAGTGAGCCAGGGTTTGGCTACACCTTC | CASSEPGFGYTF
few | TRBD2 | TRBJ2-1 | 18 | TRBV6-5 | TGTGCCAGCAGTTACTCGACTAGCGGGGGCCGCAGGGGCAATGAGCAGTTCTTC | CASSYSTSGGRRGNEQFF
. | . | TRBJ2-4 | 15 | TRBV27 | TGTGCCAGCAGTTTTTCCGGACAGGCCAAAAACATTCAGTACTTC | CASSFSGQAKNIQYF
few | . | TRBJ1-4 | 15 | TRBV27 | TGTGCCAGCAGTCCTTTGCCAGGGATGGGTGAAAAACTGTTTTTT | CASSPLPGMGEKLFF
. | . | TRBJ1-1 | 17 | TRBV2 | TGTGCCAGCAGGGCCGGTGTGGGGGGACCGCTGGACACTGAAGCTTTCTTT | CASRAGVGGPLDTEAFF
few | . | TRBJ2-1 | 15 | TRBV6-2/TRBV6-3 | TGTGCCAGCAGATCCCGGCAGGGTATAAGGACTGAGCAGTTCTTC | CASRSRQGIRTEQFF
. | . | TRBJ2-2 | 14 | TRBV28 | TGTGCCAGCAGTTTAAGGGGATTCACCGGGGAGCTGTTTTTT | CASSLRGFTGELFF
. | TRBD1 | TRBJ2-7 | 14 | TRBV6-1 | TGTGCCAGCAGAAGGACAGGGGCGTCCTACGAGCAGTACTTC | CASRRTGASYEQYF
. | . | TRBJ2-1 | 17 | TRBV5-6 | TGTGCCAGCAACCTACGGGGCGGACTAAGCTCCTACAATGAGCAGTTCTTC | CASNLRGGLSSYNEQFF
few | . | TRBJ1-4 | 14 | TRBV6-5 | TGTGCCAGCAGTTACAATGCAGTGAGAGAATCACTGTTTTTT | CASSYNAVRESLFF
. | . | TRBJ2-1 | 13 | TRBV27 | TGTGCCAGCAGTTTTACCGGGACCAGCGTCCAGTTCTTC | CASSFTGTSVQFF
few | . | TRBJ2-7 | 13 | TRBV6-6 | TGTGCCAGCAGTTACCACCTGACCTACGAGCAGTACTTC | CASSYHLTYEQYF
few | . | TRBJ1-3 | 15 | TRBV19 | TGTGCCAGTAGTTTCGGCCCGGCAGGGGGAAACACCATATATTTT | CASSFGPAGGNTIYF